The 17 T cell receptor beta chains in this list originate from one sample, sequenced in a study of CD8 T cells in ankylosing spondylitis. TCRdb analysed the 5' RACE reads with MiXCR anew, one entry per CDR3 protein. The table shows about 130,000 distinct CDR3 sequences, with roughly an eighth occurring only once. The specimen sequenced was blood, either unsorted or a sorted T cell fraction (not recorded which). Receptors were obtained from a female donor with ankylosing spondylitis or in good health (not recorded which).

Concerning this clonotype itself: A read error may explain this, as a much larger clone is one base away. The rearrangement links TRBV7-2 to TRBJ2-5; a weak D match, TRBD2 (7 bases). V lost 3 bases to trimming and J lost 7 bases, with 15 bases between them. The germline CDR1 and CDR2 sequences are SGHTA and FQGNSA. This CDR3 has 14 amino acids. CDR3 loop: CASSLSGTRVTQYF. The CDR3 coding sequence is TGTGCCAGCAGCTTGAGCGGGACAAGAGTGACCCAGTACTTC.

This clonotype was counted at least ten times. The V call is TRBV20-1, the J call TRBJ2-5, with D possibly TRBD1 on 6 matching bases. The germline gives CDR1 DFQATT, CDR2 SNEGSKA (reference sequence). This CDR3 has 13 residues. Between the trimmed V and J ends, which lost 6 bases and 1 base, there was a span of 12 bases. The CDR3 bases are TGCAGTGCGAGAACAGGGTCCCAAGAGACCCAGTACTTC. Translation: CSARTGSQETQYF.

About this clonotype: It is likely a read error, because the conserved phenylalanine at the end of the CDR3 is missing. The chain couples TRBV4-2 to TRBJ1-1; D unresolved. This CDR3 has 14 amino acids. The V gene lost 0 bases and the J gene lost 1 base, with 6 bases spanning the gap. Germline CDR1 is LGHNA and CDR2 is YNFKEQ. The CDR3 DNA follows: TGTGCCAGCAGCCAAGATGCGAGGAACACTGAAGCTTTCTCT. Amino acid sequence: CASSQDARNTEAFS.

This clonotype was seen a few times. V is TRBV5-1 and J is TRBJ1-4; tentatively, D is TRBD1 (5 bases). Trimming shortened V by 4 bases and J by 3 bases, and 10 bases separated the two germline ends. The CDR3 contains 14 residues. The germline V gene encodes CDR1 SGHRS and CDR2 YFSETQ. CDR3 bases: TGCGCCAGCAGCCGAGAGGGGCCTAATGAAAAACTGTTTTTT. Translating it yields CASSREGPNEKLFF.

In this sample, this clonotype turned up many times. The chain employs TRBV3-1 and TRBJ2-7; possibly TRBD1 for D (6 bases). The CDR3 runs 11 residues. The germline gives CDR1 LGHDT, CDR2 YNNKEL (reference sequence). V dropped 8 bases and J dropped 4 bases, with 9 bases sitting between them. CDR3 in amino acids: CASSDRYEQYF. CDR3 in DNA: TGTGCCAGCTCGGACAGATACGAGCAGTACTTC.

The chain carries TRBV12-3 or TRBV12-4 and TRBJ1-3; D gene ambiguous. This CDR3 has 11 residues. V was trimmed by 3 bases and J by 9 bases, leaving 6 bases between them. Written as DNA, the CDR3 is TGTGCCAGCAGTTTCGGAGCCACCATATATTTT. Protein product: CASSFGATIYF.

The gene calls are TRBV7-8 and TRBJ2-1, with 10 positions matching TRBD2. Germline lookup yields CDR1 SGHVS and CDR2 FQNEAQ. CDR3 length: 16 amino acids. J was trimmed by 7 bases and V by 0 bases; bases with no gene match: 6. The CDR3 DNA is TGTGCCAGCAGCTTAGCCCTAGCGGGGGCCCTAAATGAGCAGTTCTTC. This encodes CASSLALAGALNEQFF.

This clonotype was counted between two and nine times. CDR3 coding DNA: TGTGCCAGCAGAGGTGGGAGAGATTACAATGAGCAGTTCTTC. Translation gives CASRGGRDYNEQFF. This rearrangement joins TRBV6-1 to TRBJ2-1; a possible D gene is TRBD2 (5 bases). V gave up 6 bases and J gave up 4 bases, with 13 bases separating them. Per germline, CDR1 MNHNS and CDR2 SASEGT. The CDR3 extends over 14 amino acids.

The rearrangement uses TRBV5-6 and TRBJ1-6; no clear D gene. The CDR3 contains 15 residues. Germline CDR1 SGHDT, CDR2 YYEEEE. V was pared by 2 bases and J by 5 bases, with 11 bases between. The CDR3 protein is CASSFSVWHNSPLHF. CDR3 nucleotides: TGTGCCAGCAGCTTTTCGGTATGGCATAATTCACCCCTCCACTTT.

The chain joins TRBV7-8 to TRBJ2-5; D call uncertain. Germline values: CDR1 SGHVS, CDR2 FQNEAQ. Trimming took off 2 bases at V and 0 bases at J, with 10 bases between the two ends. The CDR3 loop spans 15 amino acids. CDR3 DNA sequence: TGTGCCAGCAGCTTAACCAGGCAGTACCAAGAGACCCAGTACTTC. Residues: CASSLTRQYQETQYF. The full variable domain, with the rest looked up from reference TRBV7-8 and TRBJ2-5, is GAGVSQSPRYKVAKRGQDVALRCDPISGHVSLFWYQQALGQGPEFLTYFQNEAQLDKSGLPSDRFFAERPEGSVSTLKIQRTQQEDSAVYLCASSLTRQYQETQYFGPGTRLLVL.

The V gene is TRBV7-3, the J gene TRBJ2-2; tentatively, D is TRBD2 (5 bases). Per the germline V gene, CDR1 is SGHTA and CDR2 is FQGTGA. V lost 3 bases and J lost 4, with 6 bases in between. The CDR3 is 13 amino acids. The CDR3 DNA reads as TGTGCCAGCAGCTTCGGACTCACCGGGGAGCTGTTTTTT. Translating gives CASSFGLTGELFF.

This chain uses TRBV20-1 with TRBJ2-3; 12 nucleotides match TRBD2. V shed 2 bases, J shed 4 bases, and the junction held 7 bases outside the gene matches. The CDR3 has 16 residues. From germline, CDR1 is DFQATT and CDR2 SNEGSKA (reference sequence). CDR3 loop: CSARRTSGGSPDTQYF. CDR3 bases: TGCAGTGCTAGACGAACTAGCGGGGGGAGCCCAGATACGCAGTATTTT.

This clonotype was seen many times. This chain joins TRBV20-1 and TRBJ1-6; unclear D gene. CDR3 length: 11 amino acids. Trimming took 2 bases from V and 8 from J, leaving 4 bases between them. Germline lookup yields CDR1 DFQATT and CDR2 SNEGSKA (reference sequence). The CDR3 nucleotides are TGCAGTGCTAGACCGGATTCACCCCTCCACTTT. It specifies CSARPDSPLHF.

The rearrangement joins TRBV7-2 to TRBJ2-5; 9 nucleotides line up with TRBD2. CDR1 is SGHTA and CDR2 is FQGNSA in the germline V gene. V lost 5 bases to trimming and J lost 7 bases; unmatched junction nucleotides: 11. This CDR3 comprises 15 residues. CDR3 region: CASSISGGPDGTQYF. The CDR3 coding sequence is TGTGCCAGCAGCATTAGCGGGGGCCCGGATGGGACCCAGTACTTC.

This clonotype was seen ten or more times. The chain carries TRBV5-1 and TRBJ2-1, with a tentative D call TRBD2 (6 bases). V dropped 7 bases and J dropped 0 bases, with 17 bases sitting between them. Germline CDR1 and CDR2: SGHRS and YFSETQ. The CDR3 spans 16 residues. CDR3 nucleotides: TGCGCCAGCGGGCGGGATGGACCGAGCTCCTACAATGAGCAGTTCTTC. Protein: CASGRDGPSSYNEQFF.

This clonotype occurred a few times. CDR3: CASRTLAGGPDTQYF. CDR3 bases: TGTGCCTCCAGGACGTTAGCGGGAGGGCCCGATACGCAGTATTTT. The gene calls are TRBV10-3 and TRBJ2-3; 11 nucleotides line up with TRBD2. Germline V gene sequence: CDR1 ENHRY, CDR2 SYGVKD. The trim removed 11 bases at V and 6 bases at J, leaving 13 bases unmatched. The CDR3 extends over 15 amino acids.

Concerning this clonotype: Given a much more abundant clone one base away, this may be a read error. The CDR3 DNA is TGCGCCAGCAGCCCCGACAGGGGGGTTATTGAAGCTTTCTTT. As protein: CASSPDRGVIEAFF. The chain employs TRBV5-1 and TRBJ1-1, with 9 positions matching TRBD1. The germline CDR1 and CDR2 sequences are SGHRS and YFSETQ. The CDR3 contains 14 residues. V shed 4 bases, J shed 7 bases, and the junction held 8 bases outside the gene matches.